The 7 T cell receptor beta chains below were found in one sample sequenced in a study of OX40 agonist ivuxolimab in advanced cancers. Measured with immunoSEQ multiplex PCR; TCRdb has only the in-frame clones, and not every one. In the table there are around 65,000 clones, nearly 90% of which are singletons. Source: CD4+ or CD8+ T cells sorted from blood, taken in a trial of the OX40 agonist ivuxolimab. The receptor source for this set is an adult with an advanced solid tumor such as melanoma, head and neck, liver or kidney cancer.

The rearrangement links TRBV27 to TRBJ2-1, with 10 bases identical to TRBD1. The CDR3 extends over 15 amino acids. Looked up from germline, CDR1 is MNHEY and CDR2 is SMNVEV (reference sequence). Trimming removed 6 bases from V and 4 bases from J; junction bases left unmatched: 6. Here the CDR3 reads CASRATGGAYNEQFF. The CDR3 DNA reads TGTGCCAGCAGGGCGACAGGGGGCGCGTACAATGAGCAGTTCTTC.

This chain joins TRBV7-9 and TRBJ2-2; D unclear. The germline gives CDR1 SEHNR, CDR2 FQNEAQ (reference sequence). The CDR3 runs 17 residues. Trimming removed 5 bases from V and 2 bases from J, with 18 bases in between. The CDR3 nucleotides are TGTGCCAGCAGCCCGACAACCTGGGCATATAACACCGGGGAGCTGTTTTTT. As protein: CASSPTTWAYNTGELFF. Combining the CDR3 with reference TRBV7-9 and TRBJ2-2 gives the whole variable domain DTGVSQNPRHKITKRGQNVTFRCDPISEHNRLYWYRQTLGQGPEFLTYFQNEAQLEKSRLLSDRFSAERPKGSFSTLEIQRTEQGDSAMYLCASSPTTWAYNTGELFFGEGSRLTVL.

The chain combines TRBV5-1 with TRBJ2-5; TRBD1 matches 8 bases. Per the germline V gene, CDR1 is SGHRS and CDR2 is YFSETQ. The CDR3 length is 13 residues. Trimming cost V 7 bases and J 5 bases; bases outside gene matches: 7. The CDR3 region is CASLTGDKETQYF. CDR3 DNA sequence: TGCGCCAGCCTGACAGGGGATAAGGAGACCCAGTACTTC.

The chain carries TRBV28 and TRBJ1-5; D is uncertain. Trimming removed 1 base from V and 0 bases from J, with 16 bases in between. The CDR3 sequence is 18 residues long. Germline loops: CDR1 MDHEN, CDR2 SYDVKM. CDR3 coding DNA: TGTGCCAGCAGTTTATTATCGTTCGGGCGGAGTAGCAATCAGCCCCAGCATTTT. Protein: CASSLLSFGRSSNQPQHF.

This chain connects TRBV11-2 to TRBJ2-7; perhaps D is TRBD1 or TRBD2 (5 bases each). This CDR3 spans 14 amino acids. The V gene lost 8 bases and the J gene lost 2 bases, with 16 bases spanning the gap. Germline CDR1 SGHAT, CDR2 FQNNGV. This chain's CDR3 is CASSVGTGTYEQYF. The CDR3 nucleotides read TGTGCCAGCTCCGTGGGGACGGGGACCTACGAGCAGTACTTC.

This sequence joins TRBV5-1 and TRBJ1-2; 7 bases are shared with TRBD1. The CDR3 length is 15 residues. From germline, CDR1 is SGHRS and CDR2 YFSETQ. Losses at the gene ends were 0 bases for V and 6 bases for J; bases not matched to a gene: 8. The DNA of the CDR3 is TGCGCCAGCAGCTTGGGGGGAGACAGGGAAGATGGCTACACCTTC. Encoded protein: CASSLGGDREDGYTF.

V is TRBV6-6 and J is TRBJ2-7; 11 nucleotides agree with TRBD2. The CDR3 covers 15 residues. CDR1 MNHNY and CDR2 SVGAGI come from the germline V gene (reference sequence). J lost 4 bases, V lost 6 bases, and 8 bases had no gene match. The CDR3 here is CASRGTSGGSYEQYF. CDR3 sequence (DNA): TGTGCCAGCAGGGGTACTAGCGGGGGATCTTACGAGCAGTACTTC.